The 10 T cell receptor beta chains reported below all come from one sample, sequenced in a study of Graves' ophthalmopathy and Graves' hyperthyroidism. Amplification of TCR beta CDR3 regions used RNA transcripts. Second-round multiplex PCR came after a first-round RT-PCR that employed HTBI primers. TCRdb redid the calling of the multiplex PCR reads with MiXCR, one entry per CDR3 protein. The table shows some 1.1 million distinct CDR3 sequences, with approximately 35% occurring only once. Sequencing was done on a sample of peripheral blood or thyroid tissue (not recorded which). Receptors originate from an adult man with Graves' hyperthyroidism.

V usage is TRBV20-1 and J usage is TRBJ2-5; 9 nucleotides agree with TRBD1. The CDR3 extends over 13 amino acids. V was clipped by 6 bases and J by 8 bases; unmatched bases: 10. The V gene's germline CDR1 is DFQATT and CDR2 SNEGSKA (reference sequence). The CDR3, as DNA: TGCAGTGCCGCGGGACAGGGAGGAAACACCCAGTACTTC. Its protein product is CSAAGQGGNTQYF.

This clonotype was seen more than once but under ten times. The CDR3 DNA follows: TGTGCCAGCAGCAATCGTGTGTCCGGGGAGCTGTTTTTT. Translated: CASSNRVSGELFF. The chain uses TRBV6-5 and TRBJ2-2; D uncertain. The CDR3 contains 13 residues. Germline V lookup: CDR1 MNHEY, CDR2 SVGAGI. Trimming took off 6 bases at V and 6 bases at J, with 11 bases between the two ends.

As DNA, the CDR3 is TGTGCCAGCAGGTCCCCAGCGGGAGGAACCTACGAGCAGTACTTC. Amino acid sequence: CASRSPAGGTYEQYF. This chain uses TRBV28 with TRBJ2-7; the match to TRBD2 covers 9 bases. Unmatched junction bases numbered 8, after V lost 6 bases and J lost 2 bases. The CDR3 has 15 residues. Germline V gene data show CDR1 as MDHEN and CDR2 as SYDVKM.

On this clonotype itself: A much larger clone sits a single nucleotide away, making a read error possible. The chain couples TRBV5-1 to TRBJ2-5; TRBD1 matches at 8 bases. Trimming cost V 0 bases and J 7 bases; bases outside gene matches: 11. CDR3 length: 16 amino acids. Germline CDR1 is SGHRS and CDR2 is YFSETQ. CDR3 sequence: CASSLDGQGVGGTQYF. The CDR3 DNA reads TGCGCCAGCAGCTTGGACGGACAGGGAGTAGGAGGGACCCAGTACTTC.

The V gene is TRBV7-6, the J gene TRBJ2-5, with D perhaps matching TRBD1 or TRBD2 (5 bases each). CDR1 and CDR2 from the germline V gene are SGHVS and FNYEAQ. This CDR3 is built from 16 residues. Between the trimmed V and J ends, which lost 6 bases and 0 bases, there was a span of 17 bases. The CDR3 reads CASSAGLGTDQETQYF. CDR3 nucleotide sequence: TGTGCCAGCAGTGCTGGACTCGGGACGGACCAAGAGACCCAGTACTTC. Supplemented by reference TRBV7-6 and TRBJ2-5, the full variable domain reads GAGVSQSPRYKVTKRGQDVALRCDPISGHVSLYWYRQALGQGPEFLTYFNYEAQQDKSGLPNDRFSAERPEGSISTLTIQRTEQRDSAMYRCASSAGLGTDQETQYFGPGTRLLVL.

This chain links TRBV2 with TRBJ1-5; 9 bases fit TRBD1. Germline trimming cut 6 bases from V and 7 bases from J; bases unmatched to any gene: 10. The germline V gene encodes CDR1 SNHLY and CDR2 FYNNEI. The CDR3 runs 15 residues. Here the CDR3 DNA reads TGTGCCAGCAGGGAACGGACAGGGGCGGGCCAGCCCCAGCATTTT. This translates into CASRERTGAGQPQHF.

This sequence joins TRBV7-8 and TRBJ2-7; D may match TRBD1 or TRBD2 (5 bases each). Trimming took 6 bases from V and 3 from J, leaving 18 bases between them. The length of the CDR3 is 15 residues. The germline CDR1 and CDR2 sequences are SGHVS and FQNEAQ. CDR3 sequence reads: CASSTFGGSNYEQYF. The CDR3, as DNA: TGTGCCAGCAGTACCTTTGGGGGATCCAACTACGAGCAGTACTTC.

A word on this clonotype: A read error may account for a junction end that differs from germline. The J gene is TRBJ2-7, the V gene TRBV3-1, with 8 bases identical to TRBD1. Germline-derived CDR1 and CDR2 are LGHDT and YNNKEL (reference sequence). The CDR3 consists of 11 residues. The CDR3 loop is CASSLRDRRDF. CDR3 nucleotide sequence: TGTGCCAGCAGCCTCCGGGACAGGAGGGACTTC.

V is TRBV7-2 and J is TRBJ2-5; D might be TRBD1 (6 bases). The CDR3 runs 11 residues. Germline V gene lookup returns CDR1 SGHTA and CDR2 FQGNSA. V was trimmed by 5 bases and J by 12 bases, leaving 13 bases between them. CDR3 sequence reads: CASSPTGREYF. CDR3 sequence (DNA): TGTGCCAGCAGCCCGACAGGCCGTGAGTACTTC.

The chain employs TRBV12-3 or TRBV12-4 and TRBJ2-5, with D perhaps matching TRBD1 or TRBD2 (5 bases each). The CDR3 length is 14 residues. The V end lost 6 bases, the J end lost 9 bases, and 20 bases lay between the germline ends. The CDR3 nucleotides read TGTGCCAGCAGCCCTTGGCTTCCGGGGCAGCCCCAGTACTTC. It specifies CASSPWLPGQPQYF.